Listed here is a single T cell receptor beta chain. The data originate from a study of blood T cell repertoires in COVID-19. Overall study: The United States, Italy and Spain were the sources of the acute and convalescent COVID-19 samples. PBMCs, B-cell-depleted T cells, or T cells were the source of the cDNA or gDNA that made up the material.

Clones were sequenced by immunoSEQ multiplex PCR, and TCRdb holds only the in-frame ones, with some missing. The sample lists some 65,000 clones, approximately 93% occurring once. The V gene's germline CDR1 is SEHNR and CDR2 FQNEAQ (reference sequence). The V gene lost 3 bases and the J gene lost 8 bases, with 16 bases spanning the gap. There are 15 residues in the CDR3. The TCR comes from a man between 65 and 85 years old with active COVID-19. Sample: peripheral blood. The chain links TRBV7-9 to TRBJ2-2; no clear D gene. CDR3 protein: CASSLHTYSSGELFF. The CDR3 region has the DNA TGTGCCAGCAGCTTGCATACGTACAGCTCGGGGGAGCTGTTTTTT.